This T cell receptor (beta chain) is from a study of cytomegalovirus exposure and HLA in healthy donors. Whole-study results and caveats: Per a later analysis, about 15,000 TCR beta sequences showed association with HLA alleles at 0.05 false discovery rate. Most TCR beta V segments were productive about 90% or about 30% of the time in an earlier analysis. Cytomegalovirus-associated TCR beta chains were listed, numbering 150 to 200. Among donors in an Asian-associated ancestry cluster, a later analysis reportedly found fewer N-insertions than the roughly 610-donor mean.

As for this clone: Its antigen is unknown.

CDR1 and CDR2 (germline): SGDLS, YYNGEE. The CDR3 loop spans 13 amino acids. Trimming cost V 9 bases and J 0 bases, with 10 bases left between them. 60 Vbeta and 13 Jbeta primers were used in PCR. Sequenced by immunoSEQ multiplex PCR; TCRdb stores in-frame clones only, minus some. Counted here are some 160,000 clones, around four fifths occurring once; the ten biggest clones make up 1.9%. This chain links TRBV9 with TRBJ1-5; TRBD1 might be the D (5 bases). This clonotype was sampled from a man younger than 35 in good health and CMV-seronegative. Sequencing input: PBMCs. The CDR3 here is CATGDFSNQPQHF. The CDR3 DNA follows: TGTGCCACCGGGGACTTTAGCAATCAGCCCCAGCATTTT.